The clone carrying this T cell receptor beta chain appeared a few times. Its antigen is undetermined. The CDR3 runs to 13 residues. The V gene lost 0 bases and the J gene lost 3 bases, with 5 bases spanning the gap. The germline gives CDR1 MNHEY, CDR2 SVGAGI. The sample belongs to a study of molecular identifiers for immune sequencing clone quantification. Study-wide points: Should identical TCR molecules share a barcode, the sizes of highly expanded clones could be underestimated.

Previously described methods and listed TCR primers were used for bulk TCR libraries. TCRdb reprocessed the PCR reads via MiXCR and lists one record per CDR3 protein. Of over 550,000 distinct CDR3 sequences listed, about 25% were seen once; the top ten hold about 0.81%. The chain has TRBV6-5 and TRBJ1-1; D is ambiguous. The sequenced sample was naive CD8+ T cells from blood, with Jurkat cell RNA spiked in. Subset specified: FACS-sorted CD8+CD4-CCR7+CD45RA+ naive T cells. The receptor was isolated from a human donor in good health. Some libraries in this study had Jurkat cell RNA spiked in. CDR3: CASSYSEDTEAFF. In nucleotides, the CDR3 is TGTGCCAGCAGTTACTCAGAAGACACTGAAGCTTTCTTT.